These T cell receptor beta chains were read from a single sample in a study of human versus mouse CDR3 diversity and MHC coevolution. Assay: immunoSEQ multiplex PCR; the TCRdb copy retains only in-frame clones and omits some. The repertoire consists of approximately 81,000 clones, with 93% occurring once and the leading ten covering approximately 1.5%. Sample: naive CD4+ T cells from blood. The receptors originated from a person aged 30-70 years in good health. The CDR3 runs from the conserved cysteine through the conserved F or W. Each record gives: clone size, D gene, V gene, J gene, CDR3 protein, CDR3 DNA. A D gene is named only where the DNA matches it firmly. Where a row states a size, it is once, few, many or the class of an expanded clone; other rows omit it.

NA	NA	TRBV9	TRBJ2-2	CASSVGTGYTGELFF	TGTGCCAGCAGCGTGGGGACTGGGTACACCGGGGAGCTGTTTTTT
NA	TRBD1	TRBV5-1	TRBJ2-7	CASSLPGTGTYEQYF	TGTGCCAGCAGCCTTCCCGGGACAGGGACCTACGAGCAGTACTTC
few	NA	TRBV10-3	TRBJ1-1	CAISDQLNLNTEAFF	TGTGCCATCAGTGACCAGTTAAACCTGAACACTGAAGCTTTCTTT
NA	TRBD1	TRBV7-2	TRBJ2-7	CASSLDRATYEQYF	TGTGCCAGCAGCTTGGACAGGGCTACCTACGAGCAGTACTTC
NA	NA	TRBV5-4	TRBJ2-1	CASSLGGQINEQFF	TGTGCCAGCAGCTTAGGAGGGCAGATCAATGAGCAGTTCTTC
NA	TRBD1	TRBV7-9	TRBJ2-3	CASSQQGPSTDTQYF	TGTGCCAGCAGCCAACAGGGGCCGAGCACAGATACGCAGTATTTT
NA	TRBD1	TRBV7-2	TRBJ2-3	CASRSRTGATDTQYF	TGTGCCAGCAGATCCAGGACAGGGGCCACAGATACGCAGTATTTT
once	NA	TRBV20-1	TRBJ2-2	CSASDTGELFF	TGCAGTGCTAGCGACACCGGGGAGCTGTTTTTT
once	NA	TRBV7-2	TRBJ1-1	CASSPGEHTEAFF	TGTGCCAGCAGTCCAGGGGAACACACTGAAGCTTTCTTT
NA	NA	TRBV30	TRBJ2-1	CASGQRSYNEQFF	TGTGCCTCGGGTCAGCGGTCCTACAATGAGCAGTTCTTC
NA	NA	TRBV7-3	TRBJ1-1	CASQPGGPNTEAFF	TGTGCCAGCCAACCGGGGGGGCCGAACACTGAAGCTTTCTTT
NA	TRBD1	TRBV30	TRBJ1-6	CAWRTGGFNSPLHF	TGTGCCTGGAGGACAGGGGGCTTTAATTCACCCCTCCACTTT
NA	NA	TRBV10-3	TRBJ1-1	CAISGRERTEAFF	TGTGCCATCAGTGGAAGGGAGAGGACTGAAGCTTTCTTT
once	NA	TRBV7-8	TRBJ1-2	CASSFSPTTNYGYTF	TGTGCCAGCAGCTTTAGTCCTACTACTAACTATGGCTACACCTTC
NA	TRBD1	TRBV5-4	TRBJ1-1	CASSWDRTDTEAFF	TGTGCCAGCAGCTGGGACAGGACGGACACTGAAGCTTTCTTT
NA	TRBD1	TRBV5-1	TRBJ1-5	CASSTGTGEQPQHF	TGCGCCAGCAGCACCGGGACAGGGGAACAGCCCCAGCATTTT
NA	NA	TRBV27	TRBJ2-3	CASSLSGGSFTDTQYF	TGTGCCAGCAGTTTATCCGGCGGGTCGTTCACAGATACGCAGTATTTT
NA	NA	TRBV19	TRBJ1-2	CASRQRGGYTF	TGTGCCAGTCGGCAAAGAGGTGGCTACACCTTC
NA	TRBD2	TRBV11-2	TRBJ2-7	CASSWGGSSYEQYF	TGTGCCAGCAGTTGGGGGGGGAGCTCCTACGAGCAGTACTTC
NA	TRBD2	TRBV9	TRBJ2-7	CASSPRTSGISYEQYF	TGTGCCAGCAGCCCTCGGACTAGCGGAATATCCTACGAGCAGTACTTC
NA	NA	TRBV13	TRBJ1-1	CASSLEGVLANTEAFF	TGTGCCAGCAGCTTAGAAGGGGTATTGGCCAACACTGAAGCTTTCTTT
NA	TRBD2	TRBV7-2	TRBJ2-2	CASSLVSGLAGGGELFF	TGTGCCAGCAGCTTAGTATCGGGGCTAGCGGGAGGCGGGGAGCTGTTTTTT
NA	NA	TRBV6-4	TRBJ1-1	CASSGQSNTEAFF	TGTGCCAGCAGTGGACAGTCGAACACTGAAGCTTTCTTT
NA	NA	TRBV5-4	TRBJ2-5	CASRDTGIQETQYF	TGTGCCAGCAGAGATACCGGGATCCAAGAGACCCAGTACTTC
NA	NA	TRBV9	TRBJ2-1	CASSAIASSYNEQFF	TGTGCCAGCAGCGCTATAGCGTCATCCTACAATGAGCAGTTCTTC
NA	TRBD1	TRBV9	TRBJ1-2	CASSPGQGGGYTF	TGTGCCAGCAGCCCAGGACAGGGCGGCGGCTACACCTTC
once	NA	TRBV5-1	TRBJ2-7	CASRSGGGSFYEQYF	TGCGCCAGCAGATCCGGTGGAGGGTCCTTCTACGAGCAGTACTTC
NA	TRBD1	TRBV7-6	TRBJ1-5	CASSLALRQGTGNQPQHF	TGTGCCAGCAGCTTAGCGCTAAGACAGGGGACAGGCAATCAGCCCCAGCATTTT
once	TRBD1	TRBV7-8	TRBJ2-2	CASSRQGRRSGELFF	TGTGCCAGCAGCCGACAGGGGCGCCGATCCGGGGAGCTGTTTTTT